These T cell receptor beta chains were read from a single sample in a study of blood T cell repertoires in COVID-19. Data came from immunoSEQ multiplex PCR; TCRdb stores just in-frame clones and leaves some out. The table shows a few hundred thousand clones, with 88% occurring only once. What was sequenced was PBMCs or T cells enriched from blood (not recorded which). These TCRs come from a young woman who had recovered from COVID-19. The CDR3 runs from the conserved cysteine through the conserved F or W. A D gene is named only where the DNA matches it firmly. Expanded clones get a size class; other rows say once, few or many, or leave the size out.

d_call	clone_size	v_call	j_call	cdr3_aa	cdr3_nt
NA	NA	TRBV30	TRBJ1-5	CAWSQGKGNQPQHF	TGTGCCTGGAGTCAGGGGAAGGGGAATCAGCCCCAGCATTTT
TRBD1	NA	TRBV30	TRBJ1-2	CAWSVQGPYGYTF	TGTGCCTGGAGTGTACAGGGGCCCTATGGCTACACCTTC
NA	NA	TRBV7-6	TRBJ1-1	CASSLAGPGETEAFF	TGTGCCAGCAGCTTAGCCGGGCCGGGGGAGACTGAAGCTTTCTTT
TRBD1	NA	TRBV28	TRBJ1-4	CASSFTGQPVTNEKLFF	TGTGCCAGCAGTTTTACGGGACAGCCTGTAACTAATGAAAAACTGTTTTTT
NA	NA	TRBV6-5	TRBJ1-5	CASRKTGRNQPQHF	TGTGCCAGCAGAAAGACAGGACGGAATCAGCCCCAGCATTTT
NA	once	TRBV15	TRBJ2-5	CATGGTETNQETQYF	TGTGCCACCGGAGGTACGGAGACTAATCAAGAGACCCAGTACTTC
TRBD1	NA	TRBV5-6	TRBJ1-2	CASTADRADYGYTF	TGTGCCAGCACTGCGGACAGGGCTGACTATGGCTACACCTTC
NA	NA	TRBV19	TRBJ1-4	CASTGVNEKLFF	TGTGCCAGCACGGGAGTTAATGAAAAACTGTTTTTT
NA	NA	TRBV6-5	TRBJ1-5	CASSSQWGDIPQPQHF	TGTGCCAGCAGTTCCCAGTGGGGGGATATCCCTCAGCCCCAGCATTTT
TRBD1	NA	TRBV2	TRBJ1-2	CASSVSQGVYGYTF	TGTGCCAGCAGTGTCTCACAGGGGGTCTATGGCTACACCTTC
NA	NA	TRBV5-1	TRBJ2-3	CASSLGAADTDTQYF	TGCGCCAGCAGCTTGGGGGCTGCTGACACAGATACGCAGTATTTT
NA	NA	TRBV2	TRBJ1-5	CASSSRTGSNQPQHF	TGTGCCAGCAGTTCACGAACAGGGTCGAATCAGCCCCAGCATTTT
NA	once	TRBV11-2	TRBJ2-2	CASSRPPGDTGELFF	TGTGCCAGCAGCCGGCCTCCCGGGGACACCGGGGAGCTGTTTTTT
TRBD1	NA	TRBV5-1	TRBJ2-3	CASSRRGPGEDTQYF	TGCGCCAGCAGCCGCAGGGGGCCAGGGGAAGATACGCAGTATTTT
TRBD1	once	TRBV29-1	TRBJ2-7	CSALDREPYEQYF	TGCAGCGCCTTGGACAGGGAGCCCTACGAGCAGTACTTC
NA	NA	TRBV28	TRBJ2-7	CASSLGLPYEQYF	TGTGCCAGCAGTTTAGGGCTACCCTACGAGCAGTACTTC
TRBD1	NA	TRBV7-3	TRBJ1-2	CASSSLADRGTYGYTF	TGTGCCAGCAGCTCCCTGGCGGACAGGGGAACCTATGGCTACACCTTC
NA	NA	TRBV6-5	TRBJ1-2	CAILNRVTGYTF	TGTGCCATTCTCAACAGGGTGACTGGCTACACCTTC
TRBD1	NA	TRBV7-2	TRBJ1-3	CASSSPGQGGNTIYF	TGTGCCAGCAGCTCCCCGGGACAGGGGGGGAACACCATATATTTT
TRBD1	NA	TRBV5-1	TRBJ1-1	CASSQTGAEAFF	TGCGCCAGCAGCCAAACAGGGGCTGAAGCTTTCTTT
NA	NA	TRBV4-3	TRBJ2-7	CASSQGNRGSYEQYF	TGCGCCAGCAGCCAAGGGAATAGAGGTTCCTACGAGCAGTACTTC
TRBD1	NA	TRBV5-4	TRBJ1-1	CASRQGRSSTEAFF	TGTGCCAGCCGACAGGGGCGCTCTAGCACTGAAGCTTTCTTT
NA	once	TRBV7-9	TRBJ1-2	CASSLAGMGGYTF	TGTGCCAGCAGCTTGGCGGGGATGGGTGGCTACACCTTC
TRBD1	NA	TRBV10-3	TRBJ2-2	CAIRDPGQGSGELFF	TGTGCCATCAGAGACCCGGGACAGGGTTCCGGGGAGCTGTTTTTT
NA	NA	TRBV3-1/TRBV3-2	TRBJ2-7	CASSQEQGSLYF	TGTGCCAGCAGCCAAGAACAGGGAAGTCTGTACTTC
NA	NA	TRBV6-4	TRBJ2-3	CASSQTASTDTQYF	TGTGCCAGCAGTCAGACAGCTAGCACAGATACGCAGTATTTT
NA	NA	TRBV6-5	TRBJ2-3	CASSPSQTSTDTQYF	TGTGCCAGCAGTCCGAGCCAAACTAGCACAGATACGCAGTATTTT
TRBD2	NA	TRBV11-3	TRBJ2-3	CASRERGGDTQYF	TGTGCCAGCAGGGAGCGGGGGGGAGATACGCAGTATTTT
NA	NA	TRBV7-9	TRBJ2-7	CASSLRYYEQYF	TGTGCCAGCAGCTTACGTTACTACGAGCAGTACTTC
NA	NA	TRBV10-2	TRBJ1-4	CASSGRTYNEKLFF	TGCGCCAGCAGTGGGAGGACGTACAATGAAAAACTGTTTTTT
NA	NA	TRBV7-2	TRBJ1-1	CASSPYRENTEAFF	TGTGCCAGCAGCCCCTACAGGGAGAACACTGAAGCTTTCTTT